What follows describes a single T cell receptor beta chain. These data are taken from a study of blood T cell repertoires in COVID-19. Study information: PBMCs, B-cell-depleted T cells, or T cells provided the cDNA or gDNA that made up the material.

Sequencing used immunoSEQ multiplex PCR; TCRdb keeps in-frame clones, though not all of them. This repertoire shows around 360,000 clones, roughly 87% found once; its top ten account for around 3%. CDR1 and CDR2 (germline): MNHEY, SMNVEV (reference sequence). The CDR3 is made up of 13 amino acids. Between the trimmed V and J ends, which lost 5 bases and 2 bases, there was a span of 10 bases. Assignments of participants to cohorts depended upon their own reported clinical history. J is TRBJ2-7 and V is TRBV27; a weak D match, TRBD1 (5 bases). This TCR was recovered from a woman in her thirties who had recovered from COVID-19. The sample taken for sequencing was PBMCs or T cells enriched from blood (not recorded which). CDR3 bases: TGTGCCAGCAGTACGAGACAGACCTACGAGCAGTACTTC. Translation gives CASSTRQTYEQYF.